At least ten counts were recorded for the clone carrying this T cell receptor (beta chain). Its antigen remains unidentified. The read terminates 3 residues before the CDR3 end, so the remaining end is supplied by the germline J gene. These data come from a study of T cell clonality in common variable immunodeficiency. The V and J ends lost 2 bases and 5 bases respectively, with 13 bases between them. Germline V gives CDR1 KGHSH, CDR2 LQKENI. The CDR3 consists of 14 residues. Data came from immunoSEQ multiplex PCR; TCRdb stores just in-frame clones and leaves some out. Altogether fewer than 75,000 clones were found in the sample, and no singletons occur. Overall study results and limits: Fewer TCRbeta clones were shared among CVID subjects than controls. Links between repertoire features and CVID complications were heterogeneity-limited. Authors noted CVID clonality's cause needs subpopulation repertoire sequencing. Fewer deletions and N-nucleotide insertions were reportedly seen in common variable immunodeficiency TCR beta sequences.

The sample taken for sequencing was peripheral blood mononuclear cells. The rearrangement links TRBV18 to TRBJ2-7; no clear D gene. This clonotype was obtained from a person aged 18-70 years in good health. Incomplete CDR3 DNA: TGTGCCAGCTCACCAAACGCGGATCCCGACGAG. Translation: CASSPNADPDE. The entire CDR3 reads CASSPNADPDEQYF.